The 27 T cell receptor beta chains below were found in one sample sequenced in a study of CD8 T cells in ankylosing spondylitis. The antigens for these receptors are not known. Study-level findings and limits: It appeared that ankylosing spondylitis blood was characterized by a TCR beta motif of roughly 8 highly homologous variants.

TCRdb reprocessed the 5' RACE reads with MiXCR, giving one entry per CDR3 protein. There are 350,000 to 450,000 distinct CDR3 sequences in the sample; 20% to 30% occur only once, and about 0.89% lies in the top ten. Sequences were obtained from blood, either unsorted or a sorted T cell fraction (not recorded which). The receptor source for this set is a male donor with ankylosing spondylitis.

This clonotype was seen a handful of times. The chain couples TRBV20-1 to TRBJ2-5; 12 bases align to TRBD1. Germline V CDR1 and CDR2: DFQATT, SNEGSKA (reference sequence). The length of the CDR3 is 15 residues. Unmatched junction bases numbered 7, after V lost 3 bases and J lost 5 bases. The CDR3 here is CSARSGQGAGETQYF. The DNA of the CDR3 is TGCAGTGCTAGGTCGGGACAGGGGGCTGGGGAGACCCAGTACTTC.

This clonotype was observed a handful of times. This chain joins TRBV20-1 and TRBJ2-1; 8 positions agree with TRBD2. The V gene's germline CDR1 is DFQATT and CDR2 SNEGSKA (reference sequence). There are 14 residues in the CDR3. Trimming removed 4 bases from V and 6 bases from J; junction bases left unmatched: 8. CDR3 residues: CSAKLPGLVNEQFF. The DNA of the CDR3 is TGCAGTGCTAAACTCCCGGGACTAGTCAATGAGCAGTTCTTC.

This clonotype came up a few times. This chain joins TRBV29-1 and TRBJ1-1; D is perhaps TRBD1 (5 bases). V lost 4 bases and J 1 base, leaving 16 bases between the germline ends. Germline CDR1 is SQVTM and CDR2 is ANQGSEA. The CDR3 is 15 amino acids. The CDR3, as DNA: TGCAGCGTTGCGGGGGGTACAGGCGAGAACACTGAAGCTTTCTTT. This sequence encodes CSVAGGTGENTEAFF.

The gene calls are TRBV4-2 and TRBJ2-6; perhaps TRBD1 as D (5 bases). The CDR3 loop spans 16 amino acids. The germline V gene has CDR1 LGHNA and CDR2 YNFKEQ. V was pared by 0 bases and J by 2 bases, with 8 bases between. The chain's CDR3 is CASSQDVGAGANVLTF. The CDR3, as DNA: TGTGCCAGCAGCCAAGATGTAGGGGCTGGGGCCAACGTCCTGACTTTC.

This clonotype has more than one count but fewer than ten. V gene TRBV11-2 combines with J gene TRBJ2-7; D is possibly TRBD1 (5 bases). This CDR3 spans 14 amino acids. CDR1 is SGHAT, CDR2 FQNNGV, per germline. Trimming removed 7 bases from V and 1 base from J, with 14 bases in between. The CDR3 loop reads CASTPRVGSYEQYF. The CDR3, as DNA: TGTGCCAGCACCCCCAGGGTGGGTTCCTACGAGCAGTACTTC.

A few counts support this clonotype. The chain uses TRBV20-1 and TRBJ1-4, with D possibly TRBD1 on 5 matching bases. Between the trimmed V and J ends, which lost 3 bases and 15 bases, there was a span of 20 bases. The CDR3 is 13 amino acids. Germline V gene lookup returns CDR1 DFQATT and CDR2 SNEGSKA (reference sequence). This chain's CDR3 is CSASLDVGGRVFF. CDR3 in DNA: TGCAGTGCTAGCCTTGATGTTGGGGGACGGGTGTTTTTT.

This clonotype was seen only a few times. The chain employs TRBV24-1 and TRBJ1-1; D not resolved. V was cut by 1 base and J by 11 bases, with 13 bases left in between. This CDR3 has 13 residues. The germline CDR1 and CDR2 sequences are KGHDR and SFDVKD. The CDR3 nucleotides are TGTGCCACCAGTGATTTAGACGGCACAATCGCTTTCTTT. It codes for CATSDLDGTIAFF.

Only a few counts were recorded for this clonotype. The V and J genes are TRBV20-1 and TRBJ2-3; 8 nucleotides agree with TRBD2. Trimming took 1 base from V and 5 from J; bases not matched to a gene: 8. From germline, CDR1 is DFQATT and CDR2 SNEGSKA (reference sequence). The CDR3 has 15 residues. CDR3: CSARALAGQGDTQYF. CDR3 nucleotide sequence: TGCAGTGCTAGAGCCCTAGCGGGCCAGGGAGATACGCAGTATTTT.

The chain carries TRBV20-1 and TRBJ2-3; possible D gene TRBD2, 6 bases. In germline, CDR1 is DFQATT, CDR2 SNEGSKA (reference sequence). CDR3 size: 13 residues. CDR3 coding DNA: TGCAGCCTAGCGCTAACTAGCACAGATACGCAGTATTTT. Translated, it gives CSLALTSTDTQYF.

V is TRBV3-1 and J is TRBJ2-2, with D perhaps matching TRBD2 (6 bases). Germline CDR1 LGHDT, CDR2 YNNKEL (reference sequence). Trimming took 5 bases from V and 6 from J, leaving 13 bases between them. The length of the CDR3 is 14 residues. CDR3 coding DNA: TGTGCCAGCAGCACCCGACTAGTTTCCGGGGAGCTGTTTTTT. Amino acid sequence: CASSTRLVSGELFF.

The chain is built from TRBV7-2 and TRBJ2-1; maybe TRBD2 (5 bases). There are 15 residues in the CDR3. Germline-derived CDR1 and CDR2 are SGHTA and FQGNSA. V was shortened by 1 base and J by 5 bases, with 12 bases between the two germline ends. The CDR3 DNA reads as TGTGCCAGCAGCTTAGAGCGGCGAACCGACAATGAGCAGTTCTTC. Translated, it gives CASSLERRTDNEQFF.

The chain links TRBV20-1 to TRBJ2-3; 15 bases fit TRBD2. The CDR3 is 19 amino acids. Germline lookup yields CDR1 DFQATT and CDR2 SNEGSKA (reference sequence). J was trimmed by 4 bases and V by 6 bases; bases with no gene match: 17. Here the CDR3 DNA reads TGCAGTGCCCTGTCTGGGACTAGCGGGAGGCCTAGACTCGCAGATACGCAGTATTTT. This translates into CSALSGTSGRPRLADTQYF.

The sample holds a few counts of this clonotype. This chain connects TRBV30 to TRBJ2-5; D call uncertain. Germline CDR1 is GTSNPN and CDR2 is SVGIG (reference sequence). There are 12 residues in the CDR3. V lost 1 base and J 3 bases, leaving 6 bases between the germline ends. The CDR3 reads CAWSEWKETQYF. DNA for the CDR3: TGTGCCTGGAGTGAGTGGAAAGAGACCCAGTACTTC.

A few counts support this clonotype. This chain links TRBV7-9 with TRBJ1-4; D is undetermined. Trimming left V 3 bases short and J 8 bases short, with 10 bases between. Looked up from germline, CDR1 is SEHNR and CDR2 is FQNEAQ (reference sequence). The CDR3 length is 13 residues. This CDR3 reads CASSFPPGEKLFF. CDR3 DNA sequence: TGTGCCAGCAGCTTTCCCCCGGGAGAAAAACTGTTTTTT.

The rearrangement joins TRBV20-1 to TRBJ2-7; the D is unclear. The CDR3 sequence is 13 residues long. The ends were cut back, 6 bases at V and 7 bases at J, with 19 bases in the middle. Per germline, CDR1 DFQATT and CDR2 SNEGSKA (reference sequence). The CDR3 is CSARLRPTGEQYF. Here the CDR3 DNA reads TGCAGTGCACGACTCCGTCCGACTGGGGAGCAGTACTTC.

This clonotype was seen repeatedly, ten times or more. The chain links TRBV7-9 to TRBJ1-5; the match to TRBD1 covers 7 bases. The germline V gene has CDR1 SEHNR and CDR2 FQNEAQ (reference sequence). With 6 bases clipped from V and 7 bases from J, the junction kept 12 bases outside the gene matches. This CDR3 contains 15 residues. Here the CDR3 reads CASSSDRVGNQPQHF. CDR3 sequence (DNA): TGTGCCAGCAGTTCCGACAGGGTTGGTAACCAGCCCCAGCATTTT.

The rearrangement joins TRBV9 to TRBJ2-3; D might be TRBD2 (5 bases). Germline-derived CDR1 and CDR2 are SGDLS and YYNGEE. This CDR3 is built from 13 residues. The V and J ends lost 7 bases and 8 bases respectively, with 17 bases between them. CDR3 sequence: CASGSGPILTQYF. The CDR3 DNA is TGTGCCAGCGGGAGCGGACCCATCCTTACGCAGTATTTT.

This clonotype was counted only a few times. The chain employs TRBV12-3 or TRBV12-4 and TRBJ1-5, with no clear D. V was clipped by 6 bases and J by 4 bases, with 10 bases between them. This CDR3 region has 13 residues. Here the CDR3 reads CASRDGLNQPQHF. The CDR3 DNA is TGTGCCAGCAGGGACGGGTTGAATCAGCCCCAGCATTTT.

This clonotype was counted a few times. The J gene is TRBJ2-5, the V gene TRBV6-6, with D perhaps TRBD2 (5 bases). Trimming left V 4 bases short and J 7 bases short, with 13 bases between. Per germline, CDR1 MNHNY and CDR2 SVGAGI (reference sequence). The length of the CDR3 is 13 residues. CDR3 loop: CASSSQAEGTQYF. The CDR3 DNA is TGTGCCAGCAGTTCTCAGGCCGAGGGGACCCAGTACTTC.

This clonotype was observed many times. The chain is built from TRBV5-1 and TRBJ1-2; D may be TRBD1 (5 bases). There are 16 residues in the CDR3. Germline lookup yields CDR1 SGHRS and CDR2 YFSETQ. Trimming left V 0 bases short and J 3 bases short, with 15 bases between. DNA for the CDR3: TGCGCCAGCAGCTTGGCCCCTGGAGGGGTGGACTATGGCTACACCTTC. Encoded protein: CASSLAPGGVDYGYTF. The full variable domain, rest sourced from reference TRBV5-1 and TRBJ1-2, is KAGVTQTPRYLIKTRGQQVTLSCSPISGHRSVSWYQQTPGQGLQFLFEYFSETQRNKGNFPGRFSGRQFSNSRSEMNVSTLELGDSALYLCASSLAPGGVDYGYTFGSGTRLTVV.

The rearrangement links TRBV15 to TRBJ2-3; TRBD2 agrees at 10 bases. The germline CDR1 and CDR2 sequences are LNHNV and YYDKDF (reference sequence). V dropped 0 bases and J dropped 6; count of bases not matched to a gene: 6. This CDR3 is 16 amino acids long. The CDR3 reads CATSREPSGSSDTQYF. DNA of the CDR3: TGTGCCACCAGCAGAGAGCCTAGCGGGAGCTCGGATACGCAGTATTTT. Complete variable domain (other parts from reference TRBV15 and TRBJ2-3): DAMVIQNPRYQVTQFGKPVTLSCSQTLNHNVMYWYQQKSSQAPKLLFHYYDKDFNNEADTPDNFQSRRPNTSFCFLDIRSPGLGDTAMYLCATSREPSGSSDTQYFGPGTRLTVL.

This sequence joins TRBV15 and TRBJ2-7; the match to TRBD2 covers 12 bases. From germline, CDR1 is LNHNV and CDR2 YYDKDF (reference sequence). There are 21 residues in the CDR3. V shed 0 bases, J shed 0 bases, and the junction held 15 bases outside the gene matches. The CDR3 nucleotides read TGTGCCACCAGCAGAGATCTCAGGTGGGCTAGCGGGAGGGTTAGCTCCTACGAGCAGTACTTC. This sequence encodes CATSRDLRWASGRVSSYEQYF.

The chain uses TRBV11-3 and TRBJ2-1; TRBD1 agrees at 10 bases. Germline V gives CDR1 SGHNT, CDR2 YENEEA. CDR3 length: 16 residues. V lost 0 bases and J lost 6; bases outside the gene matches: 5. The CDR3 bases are TGTGCCAGCAGCTTAGAGGGGACAGGGGTCACCAATGAGCAGTTCTTC. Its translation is CASSLEGTGVTNEQFF.

DNA of the CDR3: TGTGCCATCAGTAAGGGGACAGTTGAAGGTTATGAGCAGTTCTTC. It yields the protein CAISKGTVEGYEQFF. This chain connects TRBV10-3 to TRBJ2-1, with 7 bases matching TRBD1. Germline assignment: CDR1 ENHRY and CDR2 SYGVKD. The V segment lost 5 bases and the J segment 8 bases; nucleotides outside the gene matches: 12. The CDR3 sequence is 15 residues long.

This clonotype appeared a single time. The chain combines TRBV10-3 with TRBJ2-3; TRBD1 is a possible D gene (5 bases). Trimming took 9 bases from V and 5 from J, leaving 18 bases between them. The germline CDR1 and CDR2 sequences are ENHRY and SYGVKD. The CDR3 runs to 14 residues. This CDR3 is CAMAQGGDGDTQYF. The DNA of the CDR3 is TGTGCCATGGCCCAGGGCGGAGATGGAGATACGCAGTATTTT.

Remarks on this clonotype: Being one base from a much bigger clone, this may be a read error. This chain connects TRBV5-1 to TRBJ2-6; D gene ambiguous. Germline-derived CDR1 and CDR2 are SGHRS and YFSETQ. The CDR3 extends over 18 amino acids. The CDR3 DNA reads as TGCGCCAGCAGCTTGAGGCAGACCTTTAACTCTCGGGCCAACGTCCTGACTTTC. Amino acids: CASSLRQTFNSRANVLTF.

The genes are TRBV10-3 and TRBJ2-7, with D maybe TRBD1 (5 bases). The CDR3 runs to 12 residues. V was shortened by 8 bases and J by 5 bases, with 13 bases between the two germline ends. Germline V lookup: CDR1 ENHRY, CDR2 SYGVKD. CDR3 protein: CAIAQGSHEQYF. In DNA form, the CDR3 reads TGTGCCATCGCCCAGGGTTCCCACGAGCAGTACTTC.